The 21 T cell receptor beta chains in this list originate from one sample, sequenced in a study of blood T cells in healthy people across ages. PCR was performed a second time for roughly 7 to 11 cycles using a sample-barcoded 5' primer and a J-beta primer mix. TCRdb recomputed calls from the 5' RACE reads with MiXCR, one row per CDR3 protein. Altogether about 1.1 million distinct CDR3 sequences are present, 30% to 40% being singletons, with the ten largest covering roughly 14%. The sequencing sample was made of blood. These receptors came from a man between 18 and 29 years old in good health.

This chain uses TRBV12-3 or TRBV12-4 with TRBJ2-1; TRBD2 agrees at 8 bases. V was pared by 5 bases and J by 0 bases, with 0 bases of the junction left unmatched. CDR3 size: 14 residues. CDR3 nucleotides: TGTGCCAGCAGTACTAGCGGCTCCTACAATGAGCAGTTCTTC. Translation: CASSTSGSYNEQFF.

There are a few counts of this clonotype. J is TRBJ2-1 and V is TRBV3-1, with D possibly being TRBD1 (5 bases). This CDR3 comprises 13 residues. Germline lookup yields CDR1 LGHDT and CDR2 YNNKEL (reference sequence). V was shortened by 0 bases and J by 5 bases, with 5 bases between the two germline ends. The CDR3 here is CASSQEGDNEQFF. DNA for the CDR3: TGTGCCAGCAGCCAAGAAGGGGACAATGAGCAGTTCTTC.

As DNA, the CDR3 is TGTGCCAGCTCACCAAACCGCCGGAATAATGAGCAGTTCTTC. As protein: CASSPNRRNNEQFF. The chain is built from TRBV18 and TRBJ2-1, with D unclear. The CDR3 consists of 14 residues. The germline CDR1 and CDR2 sequences are KGHSH and LQKENI. Trimming left V 2 bases short and J 7 bases short, with 12 bases between.

This clonotype occurred many times. The rearrangement joins TRBV7-2 to TRBJ2-3, with a tentative D call TRBD2 (5 bases). The CDR3 is 16 amino acids. V lost 1 base and J 0 bases, leaving 11 bases between the germline ends. The V gene's germline CDR1 is SGHTA and CDR2 FQGNSA. CDR3 amino acids: CASSLGAGTSTDTQYF. Written as DNA, the CDR3 is TGTGCCAGCAGCTTAGGTGCGGGCACTAGCACAGATACGCAGTATTTT.

In DNA form, the CDR3 reads TGTGCCAGCAGTTTACGCCCCGGGAGCACAGATACGCAGTATTTT. Translation: CASSLRPGSTDTQYF. The chain combines TRBV27 with TRBJ2-3; no reliable D call. V was cut by 2 bases and J by 0 bases, with 9 bases left in between. The length of the CDR3 is 15 residues. Germline CDR1 is MNHEY and CDR2 is SMNVEV (reference sequence).

V and J are TRBV14 and TRBJ1-4; 7 bases are a match to TRBD1. V lost 1 base, J lost 5 bases, and 4 bases stayed unmatched. This CDR3 is 15 amino acids long. From germline, CDR1 is SGHDN and CDR2 FVKESK. Here the CDR3 reads CASSQAGQRNEKLFF. DNA for the CDR3: TGTGCCAGCAGCCAAGCGGGACAGCGGAATGAAAAACTGTTTTTT.

A word on this clonotype: An end of the junction does not agree with germline; a read error may underlie this. The CDR3 sequence is CASSQQRRGRTGAFF. CDR3 DNA sequence: TGTGCCAGCAGCCAACAAAGGAGGGGGCGGACTGGAGCTTTCTTT. This chain uses TRBV4-2 with TRBJ1-1; 7 bases align to TRBD1. The CDR3 is made up of 15 amino acids. The germline gives CDR1 LGHNA, CDR2 YNFKEQ.

J is TRBJ1-2 and V is TRBV7-8; TRBD1 is a possible D gene (6 bases). The CDR3 has 16 amino acids. Germline CDR1 SGHVS, CDR2 FQNEAQ. V was pared by 5 bases and J by 0 bases, with 16 bases between. As DNA, the CDR3 is TGTGCCAGCAGCCACAGTTGGGGGGCAGCTAACTATGGCTACACCTTC. Translation: CASSHSWGAANYGYTF.

This clonotype was recorded a few times. J is TRBJ2-7 and V is TRBV6-1; 10 bases align to TRBD2. There are 15 residues in the CDR3. Germline-derived CDR1 and CDR2 are MNHNS and SASEGT. The junction had 6 bases not matched to a gene; V was cut back by 6 bases and J by 1 base. This CDR3 is CASRPSGGESYEQYF. DNA of the CDR3: TGTGCCAGCAGACCTAGCGGGGGTGAATCCTACGAGCAGTACTTC.

The chain uses TRBV20-1 and TRBJ1-2; 9 bases match TRBD1. CDR1 and CDR2 (germline): DFQATT, SNEGSKA (reference sequence). The CDR3 sequence is 17 residues long. J gave up 5 bases and V 0 bases, and 13 bases lay outside the gene matches. The CDR3: CSARDTGTGLSRYGYTF. Here the CDR3 DNA reads TGCAGTGCTAGAGATACTGGGACAGGGCTTTCTCGATATGGCTACACCTTC.

The CDR3 nucleotides are TGCAGTGTCGCACCAGTCGCGGAAGGGGTCTACAATGAGCAGTTCTTC. It encodes CSVAPVAEGVYNEQFF. The rearrangement joins TRBV20-1 to TRBJ2-1; D possibly corresponds to TRBD1 (5 bases). V was pared by 7 bases and J by 3 bases, with 22 bases between. This CDR3 contains 16 residues. Per germline, CDR1 DFQATT and CDR2 SNEGSKA (reference sequence).

This clonotype was counted between two and nine times. This chain uses TRBV9 with TRBJ1-4, with 7 bases matching TRBD1. Germline CDR1 is SGDLS and CDR2 is YYNGEE. V lost 4 bases to trimming and J lost 5 bases; unmatched junction nucleotides: 8. The CDR3 sequence is 15 residues long. CDR3 protein: CASSPPGTVNEKLFF. The CDR3 DNA reads as TGTGCCAGCAGCCCTCCCGGGACAGTGAATGAAAAACTGTTTTTT.

This chain joins TRBV18 and TRBJ1-2; 7 positions agree with TRBD1. Germline trimming cut 6 bases from V and 3 bases from J; bases unmatched to any gene: 16. The CDR3 totals 17 residues. Germline assignment: CDR1 KGHSH and CDR2 LQKENI. The CDR3 DNA reads TGTGCCAGCTCTCAGGCCTTAACGGGACAGTCGGACTATGGCTACACCTTC. Translating it yields CASSQALTGQSDYGYTF.

Note on this clonotype: This could be a read error, since a much larger clone is one nucleotide away. J is TRBJ2-3 and V is TRBV7-2, with D tentatively TRBD1 (6 bases). This CDR3 spans 15 amino acids. Trimming stripped 2 bases from V and 9 bases from J, with 18 bases between. Germline CDR1 SGHTA, CDR2 FQGNSA. The CDR3: CASSLMGAHGETQYF. The CDR3 DNA reads TGTGCCAGCAGCTTAATGGGGGCCCACGGAGAGACGCAGTATTTT.

V and J are TRBV5-1 and TRBJ2-3, with D possibly matching TRBD2 (6 bases). The germline gives CDR1 SGHRS, CDR2 YFSETQ. The CDR3 totals 15 residues. V lost 3 bases and J lost 2, with 13 bases in between. The DNA of the CDR3 is TGCGCCAGCAGCTCTGGACTACCTTTCACAGATACGCAGTATTTT. It encodes CASSSGLPFTDTQYF.

V and J are TRBV11-2 and TRBJ2-2, with unresolved D. The V end lost 5 bases, the J end lost 8 bases, and 9 bases lay between the germline ends. This CDR3 comprises 12 residues. CDR1 is SGHAT and CDR2 is FQNNGV in the germline V gene. The CDR3 region has the DNA TGTGCCAGCAGCCCTATGCGTGGGGAGCTGTTTTTT. Its protein product is CASSPMRGELFF.

In this sample, this clonotype turned up a few times. This chain links TRBV19 with TRBJ1-2; the D gene is possibly TRBD1 (5 bases). V shed 5 bases and J shed 7 bases, with 14 bases lying between them. The germline gives CDR1 LNHDA, CDR2 SQIVND (reference sequence). The CDR3 totals 13 residues. The CDR3 DNA reads TGTGCCAGTAGTCGGGGGGTTGAAGGTGGCTACACCTTC. It yields the protein CASSRGVEGGYTF.

This clonotype was observed a handful of times. This chain uses TRBV12-3 or TRBV12-4 with TRBJ2-3; TRBD1 matches at 11 bases. The CDR3 is 15 residues long. The V and J ends lost 7 bases and 3 bases, in that order; junction bases with no gene match: 6. CDR3 region: CASTPDRGQTDTQYF. CDR3 in DNA: TGTGCCAGCACCCCGGACAGGGGGCAGACAGATACGCAGTATTTT.

V gene TRBV29-1 combines with J gene TRBJ2-5, with D perhaps matching TRBD2 (7 bases). The CDR3 is made up of 12 amino acids. The V end lost 8 bases, the J end lost 4 bases, and 14 bases lay between the germline ends. Germline CDR1 and CDR2: SQVTM and ANQGSEA. The CDR3 bases are TGCAGCTTCCAAAGGGGGGGAGAGACCCAGTACTTC. This gives the protein CSFQRGGETQYF. Together with reference TRBV29-1 and TRBJ2-5, the CDR3 gives the full variable domain: SAVISQKPSRDICQRGTSLTIQCQVDSQVTMMFWYRQQPGQSLTLIATANQGSEATYESGFVIDKFPISRPNLTFSTLTVSNMSPEDSSIYLCSFQRGGETQYFGPGTRLLVL.

The chain joins TRBV6-6 to TRBJ2-1; the D gene is possibly TRBD1 (6 bases). V lost 7 bases and J lost 4, with 20 bases in between. This CDR3 has 16 residues. Germline V lookup: CDR1 MNHNY, CDR2 SVGAGI (reference sequence). CDR3 coding DNA: TGTGCCAGCACCGACTCCGGGACACCACTTTACAATGAGCAGTTCTTC. Its translation is CASTDSGTPLYNEQFF.

The rearrangement links TRBV7-2 to TRBJ2-1, with D uncertain. Trimming removed 5 bases at V and 0 bases at J, with 8 bases between. The CDR3 runs 14 residues. Germline-derived CDR1 and CDR2 are SGHTA and FQGNSA. This CDR3 is CASSRRGSYNEQFF. The DNA of the CDR3 is TGTGCCAGCAGCCGACGCGGCTCCTACAATGAGCAGTTCTTC.